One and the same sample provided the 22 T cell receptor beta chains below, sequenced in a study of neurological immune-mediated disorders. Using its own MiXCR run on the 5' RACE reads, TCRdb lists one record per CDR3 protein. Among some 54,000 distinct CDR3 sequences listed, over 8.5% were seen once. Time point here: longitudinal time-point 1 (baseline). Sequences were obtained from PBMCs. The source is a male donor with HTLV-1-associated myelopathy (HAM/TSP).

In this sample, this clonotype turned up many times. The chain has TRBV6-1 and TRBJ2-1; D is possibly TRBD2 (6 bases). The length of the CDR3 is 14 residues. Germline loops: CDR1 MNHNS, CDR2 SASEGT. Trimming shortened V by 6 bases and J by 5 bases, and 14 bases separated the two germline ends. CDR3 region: CASSQGGRNNEQFF. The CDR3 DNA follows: TGTGCCAGCAGCCAAGGAGGGAGAAACAATGAGCAGTTCTTC.

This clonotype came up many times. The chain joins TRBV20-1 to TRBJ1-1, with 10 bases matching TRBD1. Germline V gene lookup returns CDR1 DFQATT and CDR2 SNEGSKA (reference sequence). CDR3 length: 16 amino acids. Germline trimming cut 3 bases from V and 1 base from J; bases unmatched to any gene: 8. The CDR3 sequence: CSASSGDRGWNTEAFF. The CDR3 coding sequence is TGCAGTGCTAGTTCTGGGGACAGGGGATGGAACACTGAAGCTTTCTTT.

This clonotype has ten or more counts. CDR3 in DNA: TGTGCCAGCAGCTTAGGGGGGACAGTGATTTATGGCTACACCTTC. Translating gives CASSLGGTVIYGYTF. This chain connects TRBV7-2 to TRBJ1-2; TRBD1 aligns across 7 bases. Germline CDR1 SGHTA, CDR2 FQGNSA. CDR3 length: 15 residues. V lost 1 base, J lost 5 bases, and 7 bases stayed unmatched.

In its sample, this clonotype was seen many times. The CDR3 sequence is CASGWGRDTQYF. The CDR3, as DNA: TGTGCCAGCGGTTGGGGGCGAGATACGCAGTATTTT. The chain joins TRBV2 to TRBJ2-3, with D tentatively TRBD1 (6 bases). V was cut by 8 bases and J by 5 bases, with 11 bases left in between. This CDR3 is built from 12 residues. Germline CDR1 SNHLY, CDR2 FYNNEI.

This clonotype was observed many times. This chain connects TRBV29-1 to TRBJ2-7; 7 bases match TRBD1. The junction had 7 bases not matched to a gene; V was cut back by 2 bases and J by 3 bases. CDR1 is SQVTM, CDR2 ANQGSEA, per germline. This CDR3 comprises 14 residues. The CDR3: CSVEKGQGDYEQYF. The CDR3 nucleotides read TGCAGCGTTGAAAAGGGGCAGGGGGACTACGAGCAGTACTTC.

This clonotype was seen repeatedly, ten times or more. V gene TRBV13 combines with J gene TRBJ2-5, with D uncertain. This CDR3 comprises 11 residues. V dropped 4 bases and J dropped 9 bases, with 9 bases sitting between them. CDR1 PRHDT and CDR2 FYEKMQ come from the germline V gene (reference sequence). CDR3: CASSSDQSQYF. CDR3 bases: TGTGCCAGCAGCTCGGACCAATCCCAGTACTTC.

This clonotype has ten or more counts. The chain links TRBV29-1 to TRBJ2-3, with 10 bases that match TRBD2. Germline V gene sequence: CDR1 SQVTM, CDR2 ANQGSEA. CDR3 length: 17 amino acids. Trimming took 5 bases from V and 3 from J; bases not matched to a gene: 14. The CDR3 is CSVYLAGGSPPTDTQYF. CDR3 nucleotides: TGCAGCGTTTACTTAGCGGGGGGCTCCCCCCCGACAGATACGCAGTATTTT.

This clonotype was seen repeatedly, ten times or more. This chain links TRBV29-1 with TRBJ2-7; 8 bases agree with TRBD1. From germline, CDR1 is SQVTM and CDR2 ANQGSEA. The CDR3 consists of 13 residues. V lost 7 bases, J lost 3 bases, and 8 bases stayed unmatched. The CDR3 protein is CSARGGQGYEQYF. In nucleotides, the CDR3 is TGCAGCGCGAGGGGCGGACAGGGCTACGAGCAGTACTTC.

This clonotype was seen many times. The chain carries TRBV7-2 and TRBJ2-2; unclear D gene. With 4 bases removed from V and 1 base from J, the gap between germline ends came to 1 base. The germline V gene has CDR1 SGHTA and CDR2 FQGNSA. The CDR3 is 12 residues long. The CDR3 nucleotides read TGTGCCAGCAGCTGGAACACCGGGGAGCTGTTTTTT. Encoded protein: CASSWNTGELFF.

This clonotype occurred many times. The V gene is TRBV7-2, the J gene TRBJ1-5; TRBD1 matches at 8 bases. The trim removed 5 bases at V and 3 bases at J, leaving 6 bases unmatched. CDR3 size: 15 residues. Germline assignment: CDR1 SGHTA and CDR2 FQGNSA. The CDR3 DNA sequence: TGTGCCAGCAGCAGCGGACAGGGCCCCAATCAGCCCCAGCATTTT. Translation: CASSSGQGPNQPQHF. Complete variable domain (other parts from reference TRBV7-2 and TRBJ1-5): GAGVSQSPSNKVTEKGKDVELRCDPISGHTALYWYRQSLGQGLEFLIYFQGNSAPDKSGLPSDRFSAERTGGSVSTLTIQRTQQEDSAVYLCASSSGQGPNQPQHFGDGTRLSIL.

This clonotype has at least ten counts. CDR3 nucleotides: TGCGCCAGCAGCCAAGGTCAGCCCAACACTGAAGCTTTCTTT. Translated, it gives CASSQGQPNTEAFF. The chain links TRBV4-3 to TRBJ1-1; D is uncertain. V was pared by 1 base and J by 2 bases, with 8 bases between. The germline V gene has CDR1 LGHNA and CDR2 YSLEER. The CDR3 is 14 residues long.

CDR3 in amino acids: CASSEDRGLVGYTF. DNA of the CDR3: TGTGCCAGCAGTGAGGACAGGGGGTTAGTTGGCTACACCTTC. V gene TRBV12-3 or TRBV12-4 combines with J gene TRBJ1-2; the match to TRBD1 covers 10 bases. The CDR3 length is 14 residues. V was pared by 5 bases and J by 7 bases, with 7 bases of the junction left unmatched.

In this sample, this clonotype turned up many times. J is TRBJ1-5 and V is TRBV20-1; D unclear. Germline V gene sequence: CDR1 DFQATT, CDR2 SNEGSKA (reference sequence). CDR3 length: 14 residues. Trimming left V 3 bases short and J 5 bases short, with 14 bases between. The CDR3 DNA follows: TGCAGTGCTAGCTCTCCTGCGGGATATCAGCCCCAGCATTTT. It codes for CSASSPAGYQPQHF.

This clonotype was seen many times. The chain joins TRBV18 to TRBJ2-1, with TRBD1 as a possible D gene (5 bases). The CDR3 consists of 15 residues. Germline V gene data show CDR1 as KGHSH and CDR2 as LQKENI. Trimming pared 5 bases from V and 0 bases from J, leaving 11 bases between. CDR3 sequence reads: CASSTTEPSYNEQFF. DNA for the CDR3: TGTGCCAGCTCAACGACAGAACCCTCCTACAATGAGCAGTTCTTC.

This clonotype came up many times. As DNA, the CDR3 is TGTGCCATCAGTGAGCGGGGCGGCTACACCTTC. Amino acids: CAISERGGYTF. The V gene is TRBV10-3, the J gene TRBJ1-2, with D possibly TRBD1 on 5 matching bases. There are 11 residues in the CDR3. With 2 bases removed from V and 8 bases from J, the gap between germline ends came to 6 bases. Germline values: CDR1 ENHRY, CDR2 SYGVKD.

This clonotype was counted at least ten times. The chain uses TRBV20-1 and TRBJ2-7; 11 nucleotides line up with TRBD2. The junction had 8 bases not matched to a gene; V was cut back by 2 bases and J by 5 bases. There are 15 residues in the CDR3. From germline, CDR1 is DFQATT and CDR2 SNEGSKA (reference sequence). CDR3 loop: CSARLLLAGVNEQYF. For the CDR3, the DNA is TGCAGTGCTAGATTGCTACTAGCGGGGGTCAACGAGCAGTACTTC.

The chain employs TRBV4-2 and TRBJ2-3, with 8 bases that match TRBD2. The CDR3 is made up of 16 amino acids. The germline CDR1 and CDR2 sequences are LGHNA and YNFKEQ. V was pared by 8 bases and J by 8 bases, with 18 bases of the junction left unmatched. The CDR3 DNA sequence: TGTGCCAGCCAAGATCAAGGTAGCGGGGCCCGTGGTACGCAGTATTTT. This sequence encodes CASQDQGSGARGTQYF.

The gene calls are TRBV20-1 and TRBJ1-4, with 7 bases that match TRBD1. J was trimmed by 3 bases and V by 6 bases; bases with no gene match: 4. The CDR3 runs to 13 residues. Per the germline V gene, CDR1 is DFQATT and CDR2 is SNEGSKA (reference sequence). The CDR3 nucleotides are TGCAGTGCCAGACAGGGAGCTAATGAAAAACTGTTTTTT. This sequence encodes CSARQGANEKLFF.

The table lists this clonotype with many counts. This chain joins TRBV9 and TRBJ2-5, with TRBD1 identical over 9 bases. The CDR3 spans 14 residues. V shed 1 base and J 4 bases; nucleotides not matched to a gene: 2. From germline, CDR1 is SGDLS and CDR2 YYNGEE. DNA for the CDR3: TGTGCCAGCAGCGTAACGGACAGGGGAGAGACCCAGTACTTC. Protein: CASSVTDRGETQYF.

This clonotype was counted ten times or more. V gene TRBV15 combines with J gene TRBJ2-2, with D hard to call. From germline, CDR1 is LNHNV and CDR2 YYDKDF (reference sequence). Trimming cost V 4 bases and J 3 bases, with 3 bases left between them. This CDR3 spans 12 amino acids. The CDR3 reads CATSTDTGELFF. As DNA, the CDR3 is TGTGCCACCAGCACAGACACCGGGGAGCTGTTTTTT.

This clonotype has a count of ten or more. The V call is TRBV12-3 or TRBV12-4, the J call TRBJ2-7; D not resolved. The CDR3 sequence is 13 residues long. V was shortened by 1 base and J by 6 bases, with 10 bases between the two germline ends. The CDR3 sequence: CASSLGTYGEQYF. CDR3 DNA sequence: TGTGCCAGCAGTTTAGGAACTTATGGCGAGCAGTACTTC.

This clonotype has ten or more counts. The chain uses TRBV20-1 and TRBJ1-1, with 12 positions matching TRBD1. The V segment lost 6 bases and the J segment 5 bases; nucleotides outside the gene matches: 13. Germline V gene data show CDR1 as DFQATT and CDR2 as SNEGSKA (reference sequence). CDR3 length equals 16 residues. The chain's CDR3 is CSARKGTGGDGTEAFF. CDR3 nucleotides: TGCAGTGCGCGGAAGGGGACAGGGGGCGACGGGACTGAAGCTTTCTTT.